The 8 T cell receptor beta chains below were found in one sample sequenced in a study of CDR3 diversity in severe acne. TCRdb passed the PCR reads through MiXCR, listing each CDR3 protein once. Of about 76,000 distinct CDR3 sequences in the sample, 45% to 65% were seen once. Specimen: blood. These receptors came from a male donor in good health, without acne.

This clonotype was observed a few times. A read error may produce the germline difference seen at one junction end. The chain links TRBV4-1 to TRBJ2-5, with D perhaps matching TRBD2 (6 bases). This CDR3 has 16 amino acids. The V gene's germline CDR1 is MGHRA and CDR2 YSYEKL. Written as DNA, the CDR3 is TGTGCCAGCAGCCAAGATCCTAGGGAGGTAGGAGAGACCCAGTACTTC. It yields the protein CASSQDPREVGETQYF.

Points on this clonotype: At one boundary the junction diverges from the germline segment, which might be a read error. The V gene is TRBV15, the J gene TRBJ2-7, with 11 bases aligning to TRBD1. Germline loops: CDR1 LNHNV, CDR2 YYDKDF (reference sequence). CDR3 size: 17 residues. The CDR3 DNA is TGTACCACCAGCAGACCGCGGGGACAGGGGGACTCCTACGAGCAGTACTTC. This sequence encodes CTTSRPRGQGDSYEQYF.

The CDR3 is CASSLSPHDVYGYTF. The DNA of the CDR3 is TGTGCCAGCAGTTTATCGCCCCACGATGTCTATGGCTACACCTTC. This rearrangement joins TRBV27 to TRBJ1-2; the D is unclear. Per the germline V gene, CDR1 is MNHEY and CDR2 is SMNVEV (reference sequence). The CDR3 covers 15 residues. Trimming removed 0 bases from V and 4 bases from J, with 12 bases in between.

This clonotype was observed many times. This chain links TRBV7-9 with TRBJ1-2; D ambiguous. This CDR3 is 13 amino acids long. The germline V and J ends were trimmed by 0 bases and 5 bases, with 7 bases remaining between them. CDR1 is SEHNR and CDR2 is FQNEAQ in the germline V gene (reference sequence). CDR3: CASSLAVLYGYTF. The CDR3 DNA reads TGTGCCAGCAGCTTAGCCGTGTTATATGGCTACACCTTC. The whole variable domain, remainder taken from reference TRBV7-9 and TRBJ1-2, is DTGVSQNPRHKITKRGQNVTFRCDPISEHNRLYWYRQTLGQGPEFLTYFQNEAQLEKSRLLSDRFSAERPKGSFSTLEIQRTEQGDSAMYLCASSLAVLYGYTFGSGTRLTVV.

The sample holds a few counts of this clonotype. The V and J genes are TRBV15 and TRBJ1-1; D remains unclear. CDR3 length: 13 amino acids. Germline V gene lookup returns CDR1 LNHNV and CDR2 YYDKDF (reference sequence). The ends were cut back, 0 bases at V and 10 bases at J, with 12 bases in the middle. The CDR3, as DNA: TGTGCCACCAGCAGAGATCAAGAGTCTGTAGCTTTCTTT. Its protein is CATSRDQESVAFF.

At least ten counts were recorded for this clonotype. The genes are TRBV6-6 and TRBJ2-3; D assignment may be TRBD1 or TRBD2 (6 bases each). Germline loops: CDR1 MNHNY, CDR2 SVGAGI (reference sequence). The CDR3 has 17 residues. Trimming pared 0 bases from V and 2 bases from J, leaving 15 bases between. The CDR3 is CASSYSPLGGNTDTQYF. The DNA for the CDR3 is TGTGCCAGCAGTTACTCGCCCCTGGGGGGCAACACAGATACGCAGTATTTT.

This clonotype appeared a few times. The chain recombines TRBV30 with TRBJ1-1; no clear D gene. CDR3 length: 14 amino acids. V shed 1 base and J shed 6 bases, with 15 bases lying between them. CDR1 and CDR2 from the germline V gene are GTSNPN and SVGIG (reference sequence). CDR3 nucleotides: TGTGCCTGGAGTGGGAGAGGGTGGGAGTCTGAAGCTTTCTTT. This sequence encodes CAWSGRGWESEAFF.

This clonotype was seen at least ten times. The rearrangement joins TRBV4-1 to TRBJ2-1; TRBD2 matches 13 bases. Per the germline V gene, CDR1 is MGHRA and CDR2 is YSYEKL. The V gene end was trimmed by 4 bases and the J gene end by 8 bases; junction bases not matched to a gene: 14. CDR3 size: 18 residues. Here the CDR3 DNA reads TGCGCCAGCAGCCCGATAGAACTGGGACTAGCGGGGAAAGATGAGCAGTTCTTC. Residues: CASSPIELGLAGKDEQFF.